The subject of this entry is one TCR beta chain. This sample was taken from a study of CD8 T cells in Susac syndrome. RNA in amounts of 0.5 to 1 ug was reverse transcribed with random hexamers. Via MiXCR, TCRdb re-called the immunoSEQ multiplex PCR reads, giving one row per CDR3 protein. The sample has a few hundred thousand distinct CDR3 sequences, about 88% seen once; the top ten hold roughly 0.17%. The germline V and J ends were trimmed by 3 bases and 5 bases, with 15 bases remaining between them. CDR1 and CDR2 (germline): PRHDT, FYEKMQ (reference sequence). The CDR3 length is 15 residues. The receptor's source is a human donor with multiple sclerosis. The chain couples TRBV13 to TRBJ2-3, with D perhaps TRBD2 (6 bases). The specimen was CD8+ T cells from PBMCs. CDR3 coding DNA: TGTGCCAGCAGCTTTTCTAGCGTCGGCTTAGATACGCAGTATTTT. This sequence encodes CASSFSSVGLDTQYF.